A single TCR beta chain is shown here with its context. The antigen is undetermined. Losses at the gene ends were 4 bases for V and 5 bases for J; bases not matched to a gene: 3. Germline CDR1 SGHNT, CDR2 YYREEE (reference sequence). The CDR3 contains 13 residues. The data derive from a study of shared clonotypes between healthy human individuals. Study-wide background: Researchers assigned three CD4 naive, three CD4 memory, two CD8 naive and one CD8 memory plate to each donor.

Overall study findings and caveats: Non-shared clonotypes had lower generation probabilities than those shared by all four donors.

Authors' processing steps: ImmunoSEQ junction-only sequences lacked quality scores, so their filtering differed. Only in-frame clones appear in the TCRdb table, and some are missing; sequencing was by immunoSEQ multiplex PCR. V and J calls and clone size are as listed in that table; D and trimming were resolved from the DNA. This sample yields 1,500,000 or so clones, of which approximately 98.5% are seen a single time; under 0.45% belongs to the top ten. Memory CD4+ cells were the fraction left after CD45RA+ naive selection. The TCR originated in a man under 40 in good health. This rearrangement joins TRBV5-4 to TRBJ1-1; 9 bases map to TRBD1. The sequenced sample consisted of naive CD4+ T cells sorted from blood. Subset of the sample: CD45RA+ positively selected. The CDR3 reads CASSTDRGTEAFF. The CDR3 DNA reads TGTGCCAGCAGCACGGACAGGGGTACTGAAGCTTTCTTT.